The 13 T cell receptor beta chains below were found in one sample sequenced in a study of cytomegalovirus exposure and HLA in healthy donors. The PCR used 60 Vbeta and 13 Jbeta primers. Profiling relied on immunoSEQ multiplex PCR, and the TCRdb table lists in-frame clones only, not all of them. The repertoire holds fewer than 200,000 clones, with almost 85% as singletons. Input material: PBMCs. The origin of the receptors is a man aged 30-40 years in good health and CMV-seronegative.

The V and J genes are TRBV5-1 and TRBJ2-2; 8 bases are shared with TRBD1. This CDR3 spans 16 amino acids. With V trimmed by 3 bases and J by 3 bases, 7 bases remained unmatched. The germline V gene encodes CDR1 SGHRS and CDR2 YFSETQ. This CDR3 reads CASSSQGQAYTGELFF. The CDR3 bases are TGCGCCAGCAGCTCTCAGGGACAGGCCTACACCGGGGAGCTGTTTTTT.

This CDR3 is CASSGGQGQGARYGYTF. The CDR3 DNA reads TGTGCCAGCAGTGGAGGACAGGGGCAGGGGGCAAGGTATGGCTACACCTTC. The V gene is TRBV5-6, the J gene TRBJ1-2; TRBD1 matches 9 bases. Germline V gene lookup returns CDR1 SGHDT and CDR2 YYEEEE. The CDR3 loop spans 17 amino acids. The V segment lost 5 bases and the J segment 5 bases; nucleotides outside the gene matches: 16. The full variable domain, rest sourced from reference TRBV5-6 and TRBJ1-2, is DAGVTQSPTHLIKTRGQQVTLRCSPKSGHDTVSWYQQALGQGPQFIFQYYEEEERQRGNFPDRFSGHQFPNYSSELNVNALLLGDSALYLCASSGGQGQGARYGYTFGSGTRLTVV.

CDR3 region: CASREGGRAKGTQYF. In DNA form, the CDR3 reads TGTGCCAGCAGGGAGGGCGGGAGGGCAAAGGGGACCCAGTACTTC. The chain uses TRBV6-5 and TRBJ2-5; TRBD2 matches 9 bases. The J segment lost 7 bases and the V segment lost 6 bases, leaving 12 bases of the junction unmatched. The CDR3 extends over 15 amino acids. Per germline, CDR1 MNHEY and CDR2 SVGAGI.

The chain carries TRBV7-8 and TRBJ1-6; perhaps TRBD1 as D (6 bases). Deletions cut 5 bases from V and 7 bases from J, with 12 bases between. Per germline, CDR1 SGHVS and CDR2 FQNEAQ. The CDR3 loop spans 14 amino acids. The CDR3 here is CASSQGLGNSPLHF. The CDR3 region has the DNA TGTGCCAGCAGCCAGGGGTTAGGGAATTCACCCCTCCACTTT.

CDR3 residues: CASSLDDRGYEQYF. CDR3 in DNA: TGTGCCAGCAGCTTAGATGACAGAGGTTACGAGCAGTACTTC. V usage is TRBV7-6 and J usage is TRBJ2-7, with D possibly being TRBD1 (5 bases). The CDR3 runs to 14 residues. Between the trimmed V and J ends, which lost 1 base and 4 bases, there was a span of 11 bases. Germline assignment: CDR1 SGHVS and CDR2 FNYEAQ.

V gene TRBV28 combines with J gene TRBJ2-5; 8 bases match TRBD2. Germline CDR1 reads MDHEN; CDR2 reads SYDVKM. V dropped 2 bases and J dropped 2; count of bases not matched to a gene: 4. The CDR3 is 15 residues long. The CDR3 reads CASSLPGLGQETQYF. The CDR3 coding sequence is TGTGCCAGCAGTTTACCGGGACTAGGGCAAGAGACCCAGTACTTC.

This chain uses TRBV7-3 with TRBJ2-7; 8 bases agree with TRBD2. The V segment lost 2 bases and the J segment 1 base; nucleotides outside the gene matches: 4. CDR1 SGHTA and CDR2 FQGTGA come from the germline V gene. The CDR3 loop spans 15 amino acids. The CDR3 DNA reads as TGTGCCAGCAGCTTATTTGCGGGAGGATCCTACGAGCAGTACTTC. Encoded protein: CASSLFAGGSYEQYF.

V usage is TRBV2 and J usage is TRBJ2-3; TRBD1 might be the D (6 bases). V was clipped by 6 bases and J by 2 bases, with 9 bases between them. CDR3 length: 13 residues. Germline V lookup: CDR1 SNHLY, CDR2 FYNNEI. In DNA, the CDR3 is TGTGCCAGCAGCGGACAGTCCACAGATACGCAGTATTTT. Encoded protein: CASSGQSTDTQYF.

J is TRBJ2-1 and V is TRBV5-1; TRBD2 aligns across 10 bases. The CDR3 is 17 amino acids. Germline V gene lookup returns CDR1 SGHRS and CDR2 YFSETQ. Losses at the gene ends were 0 bases for V and 1 base for J; bases not matched to a gene: 4. This CDR3 is CASSLAPTSGSYNEQFF. The CDR3 region has the DNA TGCGCCAGCAGCTTGGCCCCGACTAGCGGGTCCTACAATGAGCAGTTCTTC.

V is TRBV19 and J is TRBJ1-1; D perhaps matches TRBD1 (6 bases). Germline values: CDR1 LNHDA, CDR2 SQIVND (reference sequence). The CDR3 contains 13 residues. V was shortened by 6 bases and J by 2 bases, with 10 bases between the two germline ends. The DNA for the CDR3 is TGTGCCAGTAGGGGGACATCTAACACTGAAGCTTTCTTT. It yields the protein CASRGTSNTEAFF.

The chain recombines TRBV7-6 with TRBJ2-1, with TRBD1 as a possible D gene (5 bases). V was trimmed by 3 bases and J by 2 bases, leaving 5 bases between them. The CDR3 spans 13 residues. CDR1 is SGHVS and CDR2 is FNYEAQ in the germline V gene. The CDR3 bases are TGTGCCAGCAGCTTGGACACCTACAATGAGCAGTTCTTC. Its protein product is CASSLDTYNEQFF. Using reference TRBV7-6 and TRBJ2-1 for the parts outside the CDR3, the full variable domain is GAGVSQSPRYKVTKRGQDVALRCDPISGHVSLYWYRQALGQGPEFLTYFNYEAQQDKSGLPNDRFSAERPEGSISTLTIQRTEQRDSAMYRCASSLDTYNEQFFGPGTRLTVL.

V is TRBV5-1 and J is TRBJ1-1, with D possibly TRBD1 on 6 matching bases. This CDR3 has 17 residues. The V end lost 2 bases, the J end lost 0 bases, and 17 bases lay between the germline ends. Germline loops: CDR1 SGHRS, CDR2 YFSETQ. The CDR3 sequence is CASSFYFGGLLNTEAFF. For the CDR3, the DNA is TGCGCCAGCAGCTTTTATTTCGGGGGGCTTCTGAACACTGAAGCTTTCTTT.

Comments on this clone: Other DNA sequences of this sample code for an identical CDR3. The genes are TRBV7-9 and TRBJ2-5; the match to TRBD2 covers 16 bases. The CDR3 sequence is 17 residues long. Germline-derived CDR1 and CDR2 are SEHNR and FQNEAQ (reference sequence). Trimming at V came to 5 bases and at J to 5 bases, leaving 8 bases not matched to a gene. The CDR3 loop is CASSRGLAGGPEETQYF. As DNA, the CDR3 is TGTGCCAGCAGCCGGGGACTAGCGGGAGGGCCGGAGGAGACCCAGTACTTC.